Shown below are 4 T cell receptor beta chains from a single sample sequenced in a study of blood T cell repertoires in COVID-19. Measured with immunoSEQ multiplex PCR; TCRdb has only the in-frame clones, and not every one. The table has approximately 320,000 clones, roughly nine tenths seen once. The specimen sequenced was peripheral blood. The source of these receptors is a woman aged 25 to 39 with COVID-19, enrolled during active disease.

The table lists this clone with a few counts. The gene calls are TRBV11-2 and TRBJ2-7; 9 positions agree with TRBD1. The CDR3 loop spans 14 amino acids. The junction had 4 bases not matched to a gene; V was cut back by 5 bases and J by 2 bases. Germline values: CDR1 SGHAT, CDR2 FQNNGV. The CDR3 spells CASSLGQGTYEQYF. DNA of the CDR3: TGTGCCAGCAGCCTCGGACAGGGGACCTACGAGCAGTACTTC.

This sequence joins TRBV13 and TRBJ1-5, with D possibly matching TRBD1 (5 bases). Trimming cost V 0 bases and J 6 bases, with 15 bases left between them. The CDR3 consists of 16 residues. Germline loops: CDR1 PRHDT, CDR2 FYEKMQ (reference sequence). The CDR3 region is CASSLGMEGAGQPQHF. DNA of the CDR3: TGTGCCAGCAGCTTAGGTATGGAAGGGGCCGGTCAGCCCCAGCATTTT.

The chain couples TRBV7-8 to TRBJ2-1, with 8 nucleotides matching TRBD1. The CDR3 extends over 15 amino acids. Germline lookup yields CDR1 SGHVS and CDR2 FQNEAQ. V lost 3 bases, J lost 9 bases, and 10 bases stayed unmatched. CDR3 in DNA: TGTGCCAGCAGCTTCGCGGACAGGGCGTTAGGTGAGCAGTTCTTC. Protein sequence: CASSFADRALGEQFF.

The chain recombines TRBV5-6 with TRBJ2-2, with 8 bases that match TRBD1. V shed 2 bases, J shed 2 bases, and the junction held 5 bases outside the gene matches. This CDR3 is 16 amino acids long. Germline V gene lookup returns CDR1 SGHDT and CDR2 YYEEEE. CDR3 residues: CASSFGDRGNTGELFF. In DNA form, the CDR3 reads TGTGCCAGCAGCTTCGGAGACAGGGGCAACACCGGGGAGCTGTTTTTT.